This TCR beta chain was recovered during a study of identical twins. TCRdb reprocessed the 5' RACE reads with MiXCR, giving one entry per CDR3 protein. The sample contains roughly 350,000 distinct CDR3 sequences, approximately 9.1% of which appear only once. The germline gives CDR1 DFQATT, CDR2 SNEGSKA (reference sequence). The CDR3 has 13 amino acids. V lost 6 bases and J lost 4, with 14 bases in between. This clonotype was sampled from a woman aged 50 to 60 in good health. The sample was naive T cells sorted from blood. This sequence joins TRBV20-1 and TRBJ2-3, with D perhaps being TRBD1 or TRBD2 (5 bases each). This CDR3 is CSAPSGASDTQYF. The CDR3 DNA sequence: TGCAGTGCCCCTTCCGGGGCTTCAGATACGCAGTATTTT.